This entry describes one T cell receptor beta chain. Its target is not known. This entry comes from a study of cytomegalovirus exposure and HLA in healthy donors. Across the study: Earlier work reported 95 million to 130 million unique TCR beta sequences from about 190 million T cells.

The study's findings and limits: Later on, an analysis found that several of the most significant clusters appeared to be linked to common viral pathogens, which included parvovirus B19. The authors excluded some V segments, including TRBV6-2 and TRBV6-3, as indistinguishable.

This cohort consisted of healthy bone marrow donors. The V end lost 3 bases, the J end lost 2 bases, and 9 bases lay between the germline ends. From germline, CDR1 is SGDLS and CDR2 YYNGEE. This CDR3 contains 14 residues. The PCR ran on 60 Vbeta and 13 Jbeta primers. This table comes from immunoSEQ multiplex PCR, and its TCRdb copy is limited to in-frame clones, with some not included. The sample lists approximately 100,000 clones, about 68% seen once, with around 2.5% in the top ten. The chain has TRBV9 and TRBJ1-3; no firm D call. Sequencing used PBMCs. The source of this sequence is a human donor in good health. The CDR3 DNA follows: TGTGCCAGCAGCGGGGCAACTCCTGGAAACACCATATATTTT. Its protein is CASSGATPGNTIYF.